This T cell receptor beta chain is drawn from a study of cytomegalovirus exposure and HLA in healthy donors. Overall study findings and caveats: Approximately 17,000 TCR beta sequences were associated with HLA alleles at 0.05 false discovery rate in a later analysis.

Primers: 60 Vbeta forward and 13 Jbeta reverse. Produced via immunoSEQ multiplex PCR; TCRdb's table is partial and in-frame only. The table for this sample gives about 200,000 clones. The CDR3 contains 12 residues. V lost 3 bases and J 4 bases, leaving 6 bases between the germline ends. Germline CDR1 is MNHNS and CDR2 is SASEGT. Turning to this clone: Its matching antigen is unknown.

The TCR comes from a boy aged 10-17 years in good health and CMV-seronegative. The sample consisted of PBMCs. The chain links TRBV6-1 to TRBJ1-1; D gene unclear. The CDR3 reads CASSDPSTEAFF. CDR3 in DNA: TGTGCCAGCAGTGATCCGAGCACTGAAGCTTTCTTT.